These 3 T cell receptor beta chains originate from one sample sequenced in a study of shared clonotypes between healthy human individuals. The method was immunoSEQ multiplex PCR; TCRdb's version includes in-frame clones alone and lacks a portion of them. The sample shows over a million clones, around 97% of them seen only once. Material for sequencing was naive CD4+ T cells sorted from blood. Subset reported: CD45RA+ positively selected. The receptors shown here come from a young man in good health.

The V gene is TRBV6-6, the J gene TRBJ2-3; possibly TRBD1 for D (6 bases). V lost 5 bases and J 1 base, leaving 10 bases between the germline ends. The CDR3 contains 14 residues. From germline, CDR1 is MNHNY and CDR2 SVGAGI (reference sequence). The CDR3 DNA follows: TGTGCCAGCAGTAACAGACAGGGCACAGATACGCAGTATTTT. It specifies CASSNRQGTDTQYF.

This chain connects TRBV4-2 to TRBJ2-3; maybe TRBD2 (6 bases). V was shortened by 0 bases and J by 0 bases, with 7 bases between the two germline ends. From germline, CDR1 is LGHNA and CDR2 YNFKEQ. The CDR3 sequence is 15 residues long. DNA of the CDR3: TGTGCCAGCAGCCAAGATACTAGCAGCACAGATACGCAGTATTTT. Its translation: CASSQDTSSTDTQYF.

The chain uses TRBV19 and TRBJ2-1; 9 bases line up with TRBD1. V was clipped by 3 bases and J by 6 bases; unmatched bases: 6. The germline V gene encodes CDR1 LNHDA and CDR2 SQIVND (reference sequence). The CDR3 contains 15 residues. The CDR3 bases are TGTGCCAGTAGTATCAGGGACAGGGATTTCAATGAGCAGTTCTTC. Translating gives CASSIRDRDFNEQFF.